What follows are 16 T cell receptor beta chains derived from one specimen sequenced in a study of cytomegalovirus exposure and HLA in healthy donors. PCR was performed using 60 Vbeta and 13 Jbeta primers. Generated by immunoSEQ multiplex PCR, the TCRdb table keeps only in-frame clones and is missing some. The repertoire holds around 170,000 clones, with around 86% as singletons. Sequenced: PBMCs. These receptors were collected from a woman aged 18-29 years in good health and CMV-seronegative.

The CDR3 nucleotides read TGCAGCGTTGGGGACCGGGACAGGGTCAAATCCGAGCAGTACTTC. Its translation: CSVGDRDRVKSEQYF. This chain joins TRBV29-1 and TRBJ2-7; 9 bases line up with TRBD1. The CDR3 has 15 residues. Per the germline V gene, CDR1 is SQVTM and CDR2 is ANQGSEA. The ends lost 4 bases at V and 6 bases at J; junction bases unmatched: 13.

The chain's CDR3 is CAWTRGGALTDTQYF. The CDR3 DNA follows: TGTGCCTGGACCCGGGGGGGCGCTTTGACAGATACGCAGTATTTT. The chain couples TRBV30 to TRBJ2-3, with 8 bases fitting TRBD2. The CDR3 covers 15 residues. The ends lost 4 bases at V and 3 bases at J; junction bases unmatched: 9. The germline gives CDR1 GTSNPN, CDR2 SVGIG (reference sequence).

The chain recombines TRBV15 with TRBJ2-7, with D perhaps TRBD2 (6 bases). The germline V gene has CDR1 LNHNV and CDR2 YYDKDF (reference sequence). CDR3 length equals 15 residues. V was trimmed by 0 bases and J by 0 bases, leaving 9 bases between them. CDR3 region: CATSRDNGGSYEQYF. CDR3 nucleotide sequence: TGTGCCACCAGCAGAGATAACGGGGGCTCCTACGAGCAGTACTTC.

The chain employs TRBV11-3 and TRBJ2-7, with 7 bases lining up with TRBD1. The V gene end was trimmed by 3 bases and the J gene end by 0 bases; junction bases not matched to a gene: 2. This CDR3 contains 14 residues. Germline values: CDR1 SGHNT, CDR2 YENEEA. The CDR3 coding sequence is TGTGCCAGCAGCTTGGACAGGTCCTCCTACGAGCAGTACTTC. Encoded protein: CASSLDRSSYEQYF.

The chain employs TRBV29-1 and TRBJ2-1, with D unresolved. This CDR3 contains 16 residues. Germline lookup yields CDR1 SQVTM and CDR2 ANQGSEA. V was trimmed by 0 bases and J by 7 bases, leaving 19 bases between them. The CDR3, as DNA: TGCAGCGTTGAAGATCGGTCACGCTTGGTTTTTAATGAGCAGTTCTTC. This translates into CSVEDRSRLVFNEQFF.

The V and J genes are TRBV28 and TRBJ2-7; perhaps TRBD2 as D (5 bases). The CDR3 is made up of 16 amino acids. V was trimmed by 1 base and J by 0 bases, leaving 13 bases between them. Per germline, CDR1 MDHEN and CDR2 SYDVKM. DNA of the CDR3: TGTGCCAGCAGTTTATTTCGGGGATCTAGCTCCTACGAGCAGTACTTC. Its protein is CASSLFRGSSSYEQYF.

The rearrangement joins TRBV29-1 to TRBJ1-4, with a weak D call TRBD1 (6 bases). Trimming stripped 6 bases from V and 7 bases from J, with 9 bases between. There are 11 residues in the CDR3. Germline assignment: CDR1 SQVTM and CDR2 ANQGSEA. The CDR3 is CSVYRAEKLFF. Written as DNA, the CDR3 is TGCAGCGTATACAGGGCTGAAAAACTGTTTTTT.

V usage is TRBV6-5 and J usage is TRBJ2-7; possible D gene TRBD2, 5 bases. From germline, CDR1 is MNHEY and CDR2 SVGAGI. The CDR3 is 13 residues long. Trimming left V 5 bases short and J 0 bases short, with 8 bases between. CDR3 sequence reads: CASSTRDSYEQYF. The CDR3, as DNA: TGTGCCAGCAGTACCCGGGACTCCTACGAGCAGTACTTC.

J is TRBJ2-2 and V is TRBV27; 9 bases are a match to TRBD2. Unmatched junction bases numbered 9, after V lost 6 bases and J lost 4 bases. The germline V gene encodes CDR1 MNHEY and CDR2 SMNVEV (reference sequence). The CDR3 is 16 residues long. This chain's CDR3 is CASRDVAGVVTGELFF. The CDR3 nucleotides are TGTGCCAGCAGGGACGTAGCGGGAGTTGTCACCGGGGAGCTGTTTTTT.

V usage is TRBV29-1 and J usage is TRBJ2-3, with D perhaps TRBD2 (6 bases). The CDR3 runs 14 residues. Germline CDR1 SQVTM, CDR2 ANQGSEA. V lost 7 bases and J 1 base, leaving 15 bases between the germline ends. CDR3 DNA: TGCAGCGCCCGAAGCGGGTCGGGCACAGATACGCAGTATTTT. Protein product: CSARSGSGTDTQYF.

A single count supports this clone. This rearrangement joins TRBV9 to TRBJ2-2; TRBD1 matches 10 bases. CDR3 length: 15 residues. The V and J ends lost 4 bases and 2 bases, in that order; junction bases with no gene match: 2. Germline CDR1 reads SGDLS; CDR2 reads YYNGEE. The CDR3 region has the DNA TGTGCCAGCAGCTCGACAGGGGGCAACACCGGGGAGCTGTTTTTT. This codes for CASSSTGGNTGELFF.

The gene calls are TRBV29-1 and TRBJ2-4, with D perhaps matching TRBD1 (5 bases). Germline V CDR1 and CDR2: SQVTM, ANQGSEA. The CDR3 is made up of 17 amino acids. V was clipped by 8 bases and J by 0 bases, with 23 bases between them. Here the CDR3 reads CSHLCPRQILAKNIQYF. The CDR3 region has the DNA TGCAGCCATTTGTGTCCCCGACAGATATTAGCCAAAAACATTCAGTACTTC.

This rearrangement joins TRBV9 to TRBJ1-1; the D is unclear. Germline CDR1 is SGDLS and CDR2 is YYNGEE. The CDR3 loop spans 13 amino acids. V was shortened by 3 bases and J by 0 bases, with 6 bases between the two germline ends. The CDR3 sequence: CASSGALNTEAFF. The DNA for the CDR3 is TGTGCCAGCAGCGGGGCGCTGAACACTGAAGCTTTCTTT. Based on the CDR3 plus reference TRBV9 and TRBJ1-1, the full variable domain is DSGVTQTPKHLITATGQRVTLRCSPRSGDLSVYWYQQSLDQGLQFLIQYYNGEERAKGNILERFSAQQFPDLHSELNLSSLELGDSALYFCASSGALNTEAFFGQGTRLTVV.

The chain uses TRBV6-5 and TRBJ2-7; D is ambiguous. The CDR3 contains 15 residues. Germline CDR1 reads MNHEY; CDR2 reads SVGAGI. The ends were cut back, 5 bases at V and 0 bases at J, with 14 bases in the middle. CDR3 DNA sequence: TGTGCCAGCAGTCGAGACACGTCGAGCTCCTACGAGCAGTACTTC. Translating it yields CASSRDTSSSYEQYF.

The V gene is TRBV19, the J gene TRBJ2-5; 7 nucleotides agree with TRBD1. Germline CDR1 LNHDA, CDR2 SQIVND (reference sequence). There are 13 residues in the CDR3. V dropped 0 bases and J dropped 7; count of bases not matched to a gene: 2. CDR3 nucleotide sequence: TGTGCCAGTAGTATAGATAACAGGGGGACCCAGTACTTC. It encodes CASSIDNRGTQYF.

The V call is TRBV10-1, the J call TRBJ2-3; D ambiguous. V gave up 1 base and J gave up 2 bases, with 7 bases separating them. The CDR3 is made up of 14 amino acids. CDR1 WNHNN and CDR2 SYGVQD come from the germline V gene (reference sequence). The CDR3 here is CASSEWADTDTQYF. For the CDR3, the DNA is TGCGCCAGCAGTGAGTGGGCAGACACAGATACGCAGTATTTT.